This T cell receptor (beta chain) comes out of a study of T-cell memory formation after mild COVID-19. Findings of the study overall: Researchers could not confirm that second-wave clones peaking on day 37 targeted SARS-CoV-2. Researchers report contracting CD4+ clones mostly in CM and EM, with CD8+ clones in EMRA. Some SARS-CoV-2-responding clones were already detected in memory before infection.

TCRdb used MiXCR to reprocess the 5' RACE reads, holding one entry per CDR3 protein. Found here are roughly 500,000 distinct CDR3 sequences, about a fifth of them singletons; the top ten hold around 13%. Trimming cost V 4 bases and J 5 bases; bases outside gene matches: 25. The CDR3 length is 20 residues. Germline CDR1 is SGHRS and CDR2 is YFSETQ. For this clonotype: As yet, its antigen is unknown.

The source material was PBMCs or a T cell subset sorted from them (not recorded which). This clonotype was sampled from an adult woman who had mild COVID-19 (a few samples of this study predate the infection). Cell type and time point are not known. The chain has TRBV5-1 and TRBJ2-5; 8 positions agree with TRBD2. CDR3 in amino acids: CASSPLELAGYPRAGETQYF. CDR3 in DNA: TGCGCCAGCAGCCCCCTTGAATTAGCGGGATACCCCAGGGCCGGTGAGACCCAGTACTTC.